Below, one TCR beta chain is given with its context. Antigen specificity is unknown. Primers included in the PCR were 60 Vbeta and 13 Jbeta primers. The method was immunoSEQ multiplex PCR; TCRdb's version includes in-frame clones alone and lacks a portion of them. The profile shows about 200,000 clones, about 81% of them singletons. This record belongs to a study of cytomegalovirus exposure and HLA in healthy donors. Overall study results and limits: According to reports, the classifier identified cytomegalovirus status with high specificity and sensitivity.

Germline-derived CDR1 and CDR2 are GTSNPN and SVGIG (reference sequence). The trim removed 1 base at V and 5 bases at J, leaving 4 bases unmatched. This CDR3 has 17 residues. The rearrangement uses TRBV30 and TRBJ2-2; the match to TRBD2 covers 16 bases. The clonotype was recovered from a woman aged 50 to 65 in good health and CMV-seropositive. The sequenced sample was PBMCs. The CDR3 is CAWSDRGLAGGTGELFF. The CDR3 region has the DNA TGTGCCTGGAGTGACAGGGGACTAGCGGGAGGGACCGGGGAGCTGTTTTTT.